The entry that follows covers one T cell receptor beta chain sequence. Its target antigen remains unknown. No quality values exist for individual bases; no much larger clone is one base distant. This entry is derived from a study of blood T cell repertoires in COVID-19 (TCRdb year 2020). A note on the overall study: The collaborator samples originated in the United States, Italy and Spain and spanned the acute and convalescent phases of COVID-19. The material from the prospective study consisted of cDNA or gDNA derived from T cells, B-cell-depleted T cells, or PBMCs. Subjects who had been exposed to COVID-19, were actively infected with it, or had recovered from it provided the deeply sampled blood TCRbeta repertoires that made up the dataset. The repertoires were made available in a free public database intended to serve as a resource for research on the immune response to SARS-CoV-2. The samples were drawn from the first 160 participants of the ongoing ImmuneRACE study and from some 1,300 subjects provided by 6 global collaborators. Sample metadata almost always included a de-identified subject ID, COVID-19 status, age in years and sex. Where available, HLA class I and class II types were obtained from metadata supplied by the sample provider rather than from assay-based typing.

For this chain, trimming is 4 bases at the V end and 7 bases at the J end, and the number of junction bases without a gene match is 5. Taken from the germline V gene, the CDR1 and CDR2 loops are SGHRS and YFSETQ. The CDR3 contains 13 residues, cysteine and phenylalanine counted. CDR3 DNA is the only sequence kept; it has 39 bases, read in frame from the first base. The collaborating institutions used their own protocols to collect whole blood in K2EDTA tubes. For TCRbeta analysis, collaborators shipped samples in one of three forms: frozen whole blood, isolated PBMCs, or DNA extracted from either of those sample types. What the work shows at the level of the full study, not this receptor alone: The amount of clinical and demographic metadata varied by source and participant and was provided uncurated.

TCRbeta CDR3 regions were amplified from genomic DNA using the immunoSEQ Assay, a bias-controlled multiplex PCR. On the authors' methods: Nucleated cell counts per sample were estimated from amplification of reference gene primers within the assay. Sequence reads were collapsed and filtered to measure the absolute abundance of every unique TCRbeta CDR3 rearrangement. Productive Simpson clonality was computed per sample as the square root of Simpson's diversity index over productive rearrangements. The clones in this table, taken by TCRdb from immuneACCESS, are in-frame only. Not every clone is retained; where verified, under half of the shortfall comes from an unresolved V gene, and the cause of the rest is unknown. V and J calls and clone size are those listed in that table; D and trimming were worked out from the DNA. This sample has about 98,000 clones in its table, and 81% of those were observed once. The ten largest clonotypes hold roughly 10% of the sample.

This TCR came from a woman older than 75 with acute or convalescent COVID-19. The sequenced material came from peripheral blood. The rearranged segments are TRBV5-1 and TRBJ1-2; 9 bases in the junction line up with TRBD1. The CDR3 region has the sequence CASSPDRGGGYTF. The nucleotide sequence is TGCGCCAGCAGCCCCGACAGGGGGGGTGGCTACACCTTC.